The 29 T cell receptor beta chains below were found in one sample sequenced in a study of T-cell memory formation after mild COVID-19. TCRdb passed the 5' RACE reads through MiXCR, listing each CDR3 protein once. Among 400,000 to 500,000 distinct CDR3 sequences, around 20% were seen once, and the ten largest hold 7.5% to 9.5%. The specimen was PBMCs or a T cell subset sorted from them (not recorded which). These receptors came from an adult woman who had mild COVID-19 (a few samples of this study predate the infection). Cell type and time point are not known.

This chain links TRBV12-3 or TRBV12-4 with TRBJ1-1, with TRBD1 matching over 7 bases. This CDR3 is 16 amino acids long. J was trimmed by 4 bases and V by 5 bases; bases with no gene match: 13. The CDR3: CASSRTLDRDGTEAFF. The CDR3, as DNA: TGTGCCAGCAGTCGAACCCTAGACAGGGACGGCACTGAAGCTTTCTTT.

This chain uses TRBV6-1 with TRBJ2-6; D remains unclear. With 7 bases removed from V and 0 bases from J, the gap between germline ends came to 10 bases. The CDR3 loop spans 15 amino acids. Germline CDR1 and CDR2: MNHNS and SASEGT. This CDR3 reads CASTLHSSGANVLTF. The CDR3 DNA reads TGTGCCAGCACCCTCCACAGCTCTGGGGCCAACGTCCTGACTTTC.

The chain joins TRBV7-9 to TRBJ2-1; tentative D call: TRBD2 (6 bases). Trimming removed 1 base from V and 6 bases from J, with 10 bases in between. The germline gives CDR1 SEHNR, CDR2 FQNEAQ (reference sequence). This CDR3 spans 14 amino acids. CDR3 amino acids: CASSLVGTFNEQFF. CDR3 nucleotides: TGTGCCAGCAGCTTAGTCGGGACTTTCAATGAGCAGTTCTTC.

This clonotype was seen at least ten times. The gene calls are TRBV12-3 or TRBV12-4 and TRBJ1-5, with a possible D match to TRBD1 (6 bases). V was cut by 2 bases and J by 5 bases, with 10 bases left in between. The CDR3 loop spans 14 amino acids. CDR3 sequence: CASSLWGPDQPQHF. CDR3 nucleotide sequence: TGTGCCAGCAGTTTATGGGGGCCAGATCAGCCCCAGCATTTT.

The gene calls are TRBV6-2 or TRBV6-3 and TRBJ2-7, with D possibly being TRBD1 or TRBD2 (5 bases each). Trimming left V 8 bases short and J 0 bases short, with 14 bases between. CDR3 length: 14 amino acids. Germline V lookup: CDR1 MNHEY, CDR2 SVGEGT. The CDR3 region is CASGRDGTSYEQYF. In nucleotides, the CDR3 is TGTGCCAGCGGCCGGGACGGAACCTCCTACGAGCAGTACTTC.

This sequence joins TRBV20-1 and TRBJ2-3, with D maybe TRBD2 (7 bases). V gave up 6 bases and J gave up 2 bases, with 15 bases separating them. Germline V CDR1 and CDR2: DFQATT, SNEGSKA (reference sequence). The CDR3 loop spans 14 amino acids. The CDR3 sequence: CSAGGAGATDTQYF. The CDR3 nucleotides read TGCAGTGCGGGAGGGGCGGGGGCCACAGATACGCAGTATTTT.

This clonotype occurred a few times. The gene calls are TRBV20-1 and TRBJ2-5, with 14 bases aligning to TRBD2. Germline assignment: CDR1 DFQATT and CDR2 SNEGSKA (reference sequence). Germline trimming cut 5 bases from V and 8 bases from J; bases unmatched to any gene: 7. This CDR3 has 14 residues. The CDR3 bases are TGCAGTGCTCGAGGACTAGCGGGGGGCGCAACCCAGTACTTC. Protein: CSARGLAGGATQYF.

This clonotype occurred a few times. The chain couples TRBV6-6 to TRBJ1-1, with D perhaps TRBD1 (5 bases). There are 13 residues in the CDR3. V lost 3 bases, J lost 5 bases, and 10 bases lay in between. Germline-derived CDR1 and CDR2 are MNHNY and SVGAGI (reference sequence). CDR3 sequence: CASSYGASTEAFF. Written as DNA, the CDR3 is TGTGCCAGCAGTTATGGGGCATCTACTGAAGCTTTCTTT.

The J gene is TRBJ1-4, the V gene TRBV4-2; 7 bases align to TRBD1. Germline V CDR1 and CDR2: LGHNA, YNFKEQ. The CDR3 has 15 residues. J gave up 5 bases and V 0 bases, and 3 bases lay outside the gene matches. Here the CDR3 DNA reads TGTGCCAGCAGCCAAGACGCGACAGGGAATGAAAAACTGTTTTTT. Protein product: CASSQDATGNEKLFF.

The chain combines TRBV30 with TRBJ1-6; D possibly corresponds to TRBD1 (5 bases). The CDR3 sequence is 13 residues long. V lost 5 bases to trimming and J lost 4 bases, with 9 bases between them. CDR1 is GTSNPN and CDR2 is SVGIG in the germline V gene (reference sequence). The CDR3 spells CAWGRQYNSPLHF. CDR3 nucleotides: TGTGCCTGGGGAAGACAGTATAATTCACCCCTCCACTTT. Drawing the rest from reference TRBV30 and TRBJ1-6, the complete variable domain is SQTIHQWPATLVQPVGSPLSLECTVEGTSNPNLYWYRQAAGRGLQLLFYSVGIGQISSEVPQNLSASRPQDRQFILSSKKLLLSDSGFYLCAWGRQYNSPLHFGNGTRLTVT.

This clonotype occurred a few times. The rearrangement uses TRBV5-5 and TRBJ2-1; D gene unclear. Germline-derived CDR1 and CDR2 are SGHKS and YYEKEE (reference sequence). The CDR3 totals 13 residues. Between the trimmed V and J ends, which lost 6 bases and 4 bases, there was a span of 11 bases. In nucleotides, the CDR3 is TGTGCCAGCACCCCCCCGAATTACAATGAGCAGTTCTTC. It is translated as CASTPPNYNEQFF.

The CDR3 region is CASSQVGGEQFF. The CDR3 nucleotides are TGCGCCAGCAGCCAAGTTGGAGGTGAGCAGTTCTTC. The chain carries TRBV4-1 and TRBJ2-1; D is perhaps TRBD2 (5 bases). Trimming took off 1 base at V and 9 bases at J, with 7 bases between the two ends. The CDR3 extends over 12 amino acids. The germline V gene has CDR1 MGHRA and CDR2 YSYEKL.

The chain links TRBV6-5 to TRBJ1-5, with D maybe TRBD1 (6 bases). The CDR3 is 14 residues long. Germline V gene sequence: CDR1 MNHEY, CDR2 SVGAGI. Trimming removed 5 bases at V and 6 bases at J, with 14 bases between. The CDR3 region has the DNA TGTGCCAGCAGTGCCACGGGGGGCAGTCAGCCCCAGCATTTT. This sequence encodes CASSATGGSQPQHF.

This clonotype has only a few counts. The chain uses TRBV20-1 and TRBJ2-6; a weak D match, TRBD1 (5 bases). CDR1 is DFQATT and CDR2 is SNEGSKA in the germline V gene (reference sequence). The CDR3 extends over 18 amino acids. V was trimmed by 0 bases and J by 0 bases, leaving 15 bases between them. The CDR3 region is CSARDGAELPSGANVLTF. The CDR3 DNA follows: TGCAGTGCTAGAGATGGGGCAGAACTACCCTCTGGGGCCAACGTCCTGACTTTC.

The chain uses TRBV7-9 and TRBJ1-5; D call uncertain. Germline V gene data show CDR1 as SEHNR and CDR2 as FQNEAQ (reference sequence). V shed 2 bases and J shed 7 bases, with 15 bases lying between them. This CDR3 spans 15 amino acids. This CDR3 is CASSLFTGEDQPQHF. The CDR3 coding sequence is TGTGCCAGCAGCTTATTTACCGGGGAGGACCAGCCCCAGCATTTT.

The chain joins TRBV19 to TRBJ1-2; D uncertain. CDR1 is LNHDA and CDR2 is SQIVND in the germline V gene (reference sequence). This CDR3 has 14 amino acids. V lost 5 bases to trimming and J lost 4 bases, with 14 bases between them. The CDR3 here is CASSLPGHPYGYTF. The CDR3 DNA reads TGTGCCAGTAGTCTCCCCGGGCACCCCTATGGCTACACCTTC. Variable domain in full (rest from reference TRBV19 and TRBJ1-2): DGGITQSPKYLFRKEGQNVTLSCEQNLNHDAMYWYRQDPGQGLRLIYYSQIVNDFQKGDIAEGYSVSREKKESFPLTVTSAQKNPTAFYLCASSLPGHPYGYTFGSGTRLTVV.

This clonotype was counted many times. The rearrangement joins TRBV7-3 to TRBJ2-3; 8 positions match TRBD2. Losses at the gene ends were 5 bases for V and 1 base for J; bases not matched to a gene: 2. The CDR3 is made up of 14 amino acids. In germline, CDR1 is SGHTA, CDR2 FQGTGA. The CDR3 sequence is CASSLRGGTDTQYF. The DNA of the CDR3 is TGTGCCAGCAGCCTGCGGGGGGGCACAGATACGCAGTATTTT.

The gene calls are TRBV6-2 or TRBV6-3 and TRBJ1-1; D may be TRBD1 (6 bases). Trimming shortened V by 4 bases and J by 1 base, and 10 bases separated the two germline ends. The length of the CDR3 is 14 residues. The germline V gene has CDR1 MNHEY and CDR2 SVGEGT. CDR3 in amino acids: CASSWGGGNTEAFF. The CDR3 DNA follows: TGTGCCAGCAGTTGGGGAGGGGGGAACACTGAAGCTTTCTTT.

CDR3: CASSLGSYQDTEAFF. CDR3 DNA sequence: TGTGCCAGCAGCTTAGGGAGTTATCAGGACACTGAAGCTTTCTTT. The chain has TRBV7-9 and TRBJ1-1, with D uncertain. The V end lost 1 base, the J end lost 3 bases, and 12 bases lay between the germline ends. Germline lookup yields CDR1 SEHNR and CDR2 FQNEAQ (reference sequence). The CDR3 is 15 amino acids.

This clonotype was observed a few times. The V call is TRBV12-3 or TRBV12-4, the J call TRBJ2-3; no definite D call. V was cut by 3 bases and J by 4 bases, with 8 bases left in between. The CDR3 length is 13 residues. The CDR3 loop reads CASSFSYSDTQYF. The CDR3 DNA reads TGTGCCAGCAGTTTCTCCTACTCAGATACGCAGTATTTT.

The genes are TRBV7-9 and TRBJ2-3; D is undetermined. The CDR3 length is 13 residues. V was cut by 8 bases and J by 6 bases, with 15 bases left in between. Looked up from germline, CDR1 is SEHNR and CDR2 is FQNEAQ (reference sequence). CDR3 in amino acids: CASSQTLADTQYF. The CDR3 coding sequence is TGTGCCAGCTCTCAGACCCTGGCGGATACGCAGTATTTT.

The chain joins TRBV9 to TRBJ2-1; 9 bases agree with TRBD2. Germline V gene sequence: CDR1 SGDLS, CDR2 YYNGEE. The CDR3 has 15 amino acids. V lost 7 bases and J lost 7; bases outside the gene matches: 12. The CDR3, as DNA: TGTGCCAGCGGGGTCGGCGCGGGGGGGCTGAATGAGCAGTTCTTC. Translated, it gives CASGVGAGGLNEQFF. The whole variable domain, remainder taken from reference TRBV9 and TRBJ2-1, is DSGVTQTPKHLITATGQRVTLRCSPRSGDLSVYWYQQSLDQGLQFLIQYYNGEERAKGNILERFSAQQFPDLHSELNLSSLELGDSALYFCASGVGAGGLNEQFFGPGTRLTVL.

This clonotype has only a few counts. Because it lacks the conserved phenylalanine or tryptophan at the end, this CDR3 is likely a read error. V and J are TRBV6-5 and TRBJ1-2; 9 bases line up with TRBD1. The CDR3 loop spans 13 amino acids. Germline V lookup: CDR1 MNHEY, CDR2 SVGAGI. V lost 7 bases and J lost 3; bases outside the gene matches: 3. In nucleotides, the CDR3 is TGTGCCAGCACCTGGGACAGGGACTATGGCTACACCTTA. Translated: CASTWDRDYGYTL.

The chain recombines TRBV6-5 with TRBJ2-6; possibly TRBD1 for D (5 bases). There are 16 residues in the CDR3. The V end was cut by 7 bases, the J end by 2 bases, with 15 bases between. The V gene's germline CDR1 is MNHEY and CDR2 SVGAGI. CDR3 protein: CASTPGRSAGANVLTF. DNA for the CDR3: TGTGCCAGCACCCCAGGGCGGTCGGCTGGGGCCAACGTCCTGACTTTC.

This clonotype showed up just a few times. The genes are TRBV24-1 and TRBJ2-2, with 10 bases aligning to TRBD2. Germline loops: CDR1 KGHDR, CDR2 SFDVKD. This CDR3 contains 15 residues. V dropped 6 bases and J dropped 8; count of bases not matched to a gene: 8. The CDR3 reads CATSPPSGSLGELFF. CDR3 bases: TGTGCCACCAGTCCGCCTAGCGGGAGTCTAGGGGAGCTGTTTTTT.

This clonotype came up a few times. This chain joins TRBV12-3 or TRBV12-4 and TRBJ2-2; 14 bases align to TRBD2. The V and J ends lost 7 bases and 2 bases, in that order; junction bases with no gene match: 12. The CDR3 is 19 residues long. The CDR3 loop reads CASNPGTSGRSVNTGELFF. In DNA, the CDR3 is TGTGCCAGCAACCCCGGGACTAGCGGGAGATCGGTTAACACCGGGGAGCTGTTTTTT.

The table lists this clonotype with many counts. V usage is TRBV7-2 and J usage is TRBJ1-5; no clear D. CDR3 size: 13 residues. The V gene lost 2 bases and the J gene lost 4 bases, with 6 bases spanning the gap. Germline V gene lookup returns CDR1 SGHTA and CDR2 FQGNSA. In nucleotides, the CDR3 is TGTGCCAGCAGCTTACAAAAAAATCAGCCCCAGCATTTT. Translated: CASSLQKNQPQHF.

This sequence joins TRBV12-3 or TRBV12-4 and TRBJ2-3; D may match TRBD1 or TRBD2 (7 bases each). The CDR3 is 15 amino acids. Trimming stripped 3 bases from V and 3 bases from J, with 13 bases between. The CDR3 nucleotides read TGTGCCAGCAGTTTCGTCCAGGGGGGGACAGATACGCAGTATTTT. Its translation: CASSFVQGGTDTQYF.

This clonotype has only a few counts. This chain connects TRBV20-1 to TRBJ2-2; 7 nucleotides match TRBD2. Unmatched junction bases numbered 3, after V lost 3 bases and J lost 2 bases. The CDR3 consists of 14 residues. Germline CDR1 reads DFQATT; CDR2 reads SNEGSKA (reference sequence). The CDR3 nucleotides read TGCAGTGCTAGCGGGAGGAAAAACACCGGGGAGCTGTTTTTT. It translates to CSASGRKNTGELFF.